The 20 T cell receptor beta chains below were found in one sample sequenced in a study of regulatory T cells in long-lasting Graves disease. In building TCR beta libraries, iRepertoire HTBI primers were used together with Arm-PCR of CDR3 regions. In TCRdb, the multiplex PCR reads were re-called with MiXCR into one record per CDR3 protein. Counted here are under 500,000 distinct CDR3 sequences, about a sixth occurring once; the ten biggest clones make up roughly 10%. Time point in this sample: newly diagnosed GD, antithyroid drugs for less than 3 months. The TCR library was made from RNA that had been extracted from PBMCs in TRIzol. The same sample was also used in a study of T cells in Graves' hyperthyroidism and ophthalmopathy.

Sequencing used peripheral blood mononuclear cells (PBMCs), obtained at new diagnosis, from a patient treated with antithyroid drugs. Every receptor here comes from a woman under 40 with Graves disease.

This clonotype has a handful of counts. DNA of the CDR3: TGTGCCAGCAATGCAGGGAACACTGAAGCTTTCTTT. Translating gives CASNAGNTEAFF. The chain combines TRBV28 with TRBJ1-1; D is undetermined. V dropped 7 bases and J dropped 1 base, with 7 bases sitting between them. Germline CDR1 and CDR2: MDHEN and SYDVKM. CDR3 length equals 12 residues.

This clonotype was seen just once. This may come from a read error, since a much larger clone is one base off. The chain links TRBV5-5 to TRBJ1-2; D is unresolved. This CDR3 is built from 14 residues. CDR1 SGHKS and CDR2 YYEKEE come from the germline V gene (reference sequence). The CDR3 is CASSLLVRNYGHTF. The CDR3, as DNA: TGTGCCAGCAGCTTGTTAGTTCGCAACTATGGCCACACCTTC.

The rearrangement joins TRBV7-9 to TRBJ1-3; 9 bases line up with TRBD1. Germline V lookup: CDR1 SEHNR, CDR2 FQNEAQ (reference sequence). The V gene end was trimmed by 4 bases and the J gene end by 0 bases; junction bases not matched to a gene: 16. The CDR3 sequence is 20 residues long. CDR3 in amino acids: CASSSPLPGTGIVSGNTIYF. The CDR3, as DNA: TGTGCCAGCAGCTCACCTCTCCCCGGGACAGGGATCGTCTCTGGAAACACCATATATTTT.

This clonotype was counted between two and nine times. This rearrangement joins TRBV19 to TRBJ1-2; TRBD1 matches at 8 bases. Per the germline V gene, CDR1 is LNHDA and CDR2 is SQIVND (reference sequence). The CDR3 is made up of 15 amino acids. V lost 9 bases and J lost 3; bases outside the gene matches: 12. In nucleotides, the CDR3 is TGTGCCAGCAAGACCTGGACAGGGCAGGACTATGGCTACACCTTC. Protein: CASKTWTGQDYGYTF.

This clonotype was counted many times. The CDR3, as DNA: TGCAGAATACAGGGCCCTATGAACACTGAAGCTTTCTTT. It codes for CRIQGPMNTEAFF. This rearrangement joins TRBV20-1 to TRBJ1-1; a possible D gene is TRBD1 (6 bases). The CDR3 extends over 13 amino acids. Germline V gene lookup returns CDR1 DFQATT and CDR2 SNEGSKA (reference sequence).

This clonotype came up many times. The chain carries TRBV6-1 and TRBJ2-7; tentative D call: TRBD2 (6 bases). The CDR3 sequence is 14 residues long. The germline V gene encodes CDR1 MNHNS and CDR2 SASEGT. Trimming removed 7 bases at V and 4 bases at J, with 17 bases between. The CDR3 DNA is TGTGCCAGCACCGACCGGGACTCCATTTACGAGCAGTACTTC. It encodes CASTDRDSIYEQYF.

The CDR3 region is CASRDGLAGSTDTQYF. The DNA for the CDR3 is TGCGCCAGCAGGGATGGACTAGCGGGGAGCACAGATACGCAGTATTTT. The chain has TRBV5-1 and TRBJ2-3, with 12 bases that match TRBD2. Germline V lookup: CDR1 SGHRS, CDR2 YFSETQ. The CDR3 totals 16 residues. V gave up 5 bases and J gave up 0 bases; unmatched junction bases: 4.

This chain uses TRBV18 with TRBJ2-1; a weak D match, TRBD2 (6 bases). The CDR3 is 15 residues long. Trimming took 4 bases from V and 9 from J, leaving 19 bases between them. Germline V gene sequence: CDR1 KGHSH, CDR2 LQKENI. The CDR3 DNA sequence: TGTGCCAGCTCACTCATGGGGGGAGTTTACCTTGAGCAGTTCTTC. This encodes CASSLMGGVYLEQFF.

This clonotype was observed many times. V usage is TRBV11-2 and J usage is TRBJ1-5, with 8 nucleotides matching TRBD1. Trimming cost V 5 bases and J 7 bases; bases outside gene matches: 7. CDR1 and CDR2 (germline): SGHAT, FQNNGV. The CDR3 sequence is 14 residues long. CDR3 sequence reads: CASSPGQGKQPQHF. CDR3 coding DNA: TGTGCCAGCAGCCCAGGACAGGGAAAACAGCCCCAGCATTTT.

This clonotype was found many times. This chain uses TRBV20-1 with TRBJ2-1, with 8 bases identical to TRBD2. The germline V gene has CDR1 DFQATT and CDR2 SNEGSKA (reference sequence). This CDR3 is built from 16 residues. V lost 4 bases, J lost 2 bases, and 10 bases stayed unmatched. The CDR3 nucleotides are TGCAGTGCTAAGAGTGGGGCGGGAGGCGCCTACAATGAGCAGTTCTTC. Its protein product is CSAKSGAGGAYNEQFF.

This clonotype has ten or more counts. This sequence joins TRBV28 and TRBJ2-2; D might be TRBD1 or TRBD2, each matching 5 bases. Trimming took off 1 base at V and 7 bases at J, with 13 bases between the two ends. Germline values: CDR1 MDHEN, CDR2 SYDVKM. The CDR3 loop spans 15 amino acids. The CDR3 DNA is TGTGCCAGCAGTTTATCCGGGGCAGGGAGCGGGGAGCTGTTTTTT. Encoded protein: CASSLSGAGSGELFF.

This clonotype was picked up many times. DNA of the CDR3: TGCAGTGGAGCGGTAGAGCTCACAGATACGCAGTATTTT. Translation: CSGAVELTDTQYF. V is TRBV20-1 and J is TRBJ2-3; tentatively, D is TRBD2 (5 bases). The CDR3 spans 13 residues. Trimming shortened V by 7 bases and J by 2 bases, and 13 bases separated the two germline ends. Germline V gene sequence: CDR1 DFQATT, CDR2 SNEGSKA (reference sequence).

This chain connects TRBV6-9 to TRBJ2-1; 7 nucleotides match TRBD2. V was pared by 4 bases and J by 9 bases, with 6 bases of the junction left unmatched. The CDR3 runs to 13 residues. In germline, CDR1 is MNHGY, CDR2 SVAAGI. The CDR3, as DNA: TGTGCCAGCAGTTCCGGGACTAAGGGTGAGCAGTTCTTC. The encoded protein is CASSSGTKGEQFF.

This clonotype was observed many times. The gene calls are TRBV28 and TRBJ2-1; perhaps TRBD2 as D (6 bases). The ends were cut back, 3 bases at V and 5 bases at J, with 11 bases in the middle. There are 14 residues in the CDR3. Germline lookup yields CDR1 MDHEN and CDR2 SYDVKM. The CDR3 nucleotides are TGTGCCAGCAGTTTTGGTAGCGGAAACAATGAGCAGTTCTTC. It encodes CASSFGSGNNEQFF.

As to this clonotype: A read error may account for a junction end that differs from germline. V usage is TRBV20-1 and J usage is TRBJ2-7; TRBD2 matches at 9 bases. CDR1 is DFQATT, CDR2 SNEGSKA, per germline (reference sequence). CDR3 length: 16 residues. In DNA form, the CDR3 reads TGCAGTGCTGGAGATCTTAGCGGGAGCTTACGGTACGAGCAGTACTTC. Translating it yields CSAGDLSGSLRYEQYF.

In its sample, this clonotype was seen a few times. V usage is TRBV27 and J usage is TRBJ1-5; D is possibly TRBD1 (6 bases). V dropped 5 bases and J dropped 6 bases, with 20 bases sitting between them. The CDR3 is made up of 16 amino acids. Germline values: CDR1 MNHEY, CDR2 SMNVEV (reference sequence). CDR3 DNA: TGTGCCAGCAGTCCTCTATGGGGGGGGGCCGGTCAGCCCCAGCATTTT. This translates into CASSPLWGGAGQPQHF.

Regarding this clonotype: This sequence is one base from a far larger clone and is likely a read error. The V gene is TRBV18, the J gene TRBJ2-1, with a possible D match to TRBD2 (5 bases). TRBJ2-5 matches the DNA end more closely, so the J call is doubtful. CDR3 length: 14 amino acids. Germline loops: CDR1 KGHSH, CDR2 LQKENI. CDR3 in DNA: TGTGTCAGCTCACCGAGGGTTCTACAAGAGACCCAGTACTTC. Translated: CVSSPRVLQETQYF.

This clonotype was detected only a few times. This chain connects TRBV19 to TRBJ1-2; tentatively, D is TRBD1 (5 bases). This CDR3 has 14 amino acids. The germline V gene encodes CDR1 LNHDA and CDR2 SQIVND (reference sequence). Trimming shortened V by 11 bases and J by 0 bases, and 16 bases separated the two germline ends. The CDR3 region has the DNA TGTGCCTCCCTACCTGGGGGAGCTAACTATGGCTACACCTTC. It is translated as CASLPGGANYGYTF.

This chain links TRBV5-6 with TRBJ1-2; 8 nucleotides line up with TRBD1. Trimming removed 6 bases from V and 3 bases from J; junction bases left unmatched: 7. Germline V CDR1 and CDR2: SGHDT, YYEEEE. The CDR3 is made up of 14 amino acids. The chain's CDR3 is CASITTGGDYGYTF. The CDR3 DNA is TGTGCCAGCATCACCACAGGGGGAGACTATGGCTACACCTTC.

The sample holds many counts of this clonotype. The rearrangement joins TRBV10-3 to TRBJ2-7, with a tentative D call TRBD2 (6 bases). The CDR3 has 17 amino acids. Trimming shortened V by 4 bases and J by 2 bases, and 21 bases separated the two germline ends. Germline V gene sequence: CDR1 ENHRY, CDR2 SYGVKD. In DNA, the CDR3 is TGTGCCATCAGTGCCTATGCAACGGGACTTCCTCCCTACGAGCAGTACTTC. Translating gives CAISAYATGLPPYEQYF.